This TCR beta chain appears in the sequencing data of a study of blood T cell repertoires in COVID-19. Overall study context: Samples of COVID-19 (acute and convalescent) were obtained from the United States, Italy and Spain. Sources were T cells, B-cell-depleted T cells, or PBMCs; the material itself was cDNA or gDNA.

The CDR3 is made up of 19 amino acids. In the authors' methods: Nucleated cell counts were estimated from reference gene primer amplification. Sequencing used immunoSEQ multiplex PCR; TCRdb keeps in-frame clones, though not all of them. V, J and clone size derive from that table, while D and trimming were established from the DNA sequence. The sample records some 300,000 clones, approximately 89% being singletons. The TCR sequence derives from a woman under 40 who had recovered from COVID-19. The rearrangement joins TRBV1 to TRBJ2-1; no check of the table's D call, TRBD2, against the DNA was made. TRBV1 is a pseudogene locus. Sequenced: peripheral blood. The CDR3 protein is CTSSQSRLAGGSRGHEQFF. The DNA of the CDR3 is TGCACCAGCAGCCAAAGCCGACTAGCGGGGGGTTCTCGGGGCCATGAGCAGTTCTTC.